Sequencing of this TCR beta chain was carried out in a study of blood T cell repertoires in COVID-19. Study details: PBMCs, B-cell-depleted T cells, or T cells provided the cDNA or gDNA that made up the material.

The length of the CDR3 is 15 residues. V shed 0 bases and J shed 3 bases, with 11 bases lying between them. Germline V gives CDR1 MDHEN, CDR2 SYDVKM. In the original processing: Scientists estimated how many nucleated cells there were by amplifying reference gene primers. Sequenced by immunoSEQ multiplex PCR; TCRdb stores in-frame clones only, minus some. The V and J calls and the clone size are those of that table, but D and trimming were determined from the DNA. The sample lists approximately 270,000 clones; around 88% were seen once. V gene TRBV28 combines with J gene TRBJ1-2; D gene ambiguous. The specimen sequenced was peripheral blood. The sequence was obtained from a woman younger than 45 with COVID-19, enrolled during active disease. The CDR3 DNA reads TGTGCCAGCAGTTTATGGCAGACTAGGGACTATGGCTACACCTTC. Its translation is CASSLWQTRDYGYTF.